This T cell receptor (beta chain) was recovered during a study of blood T cells in healthy people across ages. The study, taken as a whole, reports: Diversity estimates from one million T cells were considered underestimates.

This clonotype was recorded a few times. Its antigen is unknown. Trimming removed 1 base from V and 3 bases from J, with 10 bases in between. Germline V gene lookup returns CDR1 LGHNA and CDR2 YSLEER. There are 15 residues in the CDR3. Together with a sample-barcoded 5' primer, a J-beta primer mix was included in a second PCR lasting roughly 6 to 12 cycles. Tags on each cDNA molecule came from a template-switch adaptor with 12 random nucleotides. Each single sample gave us at least 2.5 million CDR3-containing paired-end reads. TCRdb reanalysed the 5' RACE reads using MiXCR and keeps one entry per CDR3 protein. Of about 1.4 million distinct CDR3 sequences in the sample, approximately 60% were seen once.

Sequences were obtained from blood. The receptor was derived from a man aged 18 to 30 in good health. This chain joins TRBV4-3 and TRBJ1-5; D perhaps matches TRBD1 (5 bases). The CDR3 DNA is TGCGCCAGCAGCCAAGGAGCACAGGACAATCAGCCCCAGCATTTT. Translation: CASSQGAQDNQPQHF.